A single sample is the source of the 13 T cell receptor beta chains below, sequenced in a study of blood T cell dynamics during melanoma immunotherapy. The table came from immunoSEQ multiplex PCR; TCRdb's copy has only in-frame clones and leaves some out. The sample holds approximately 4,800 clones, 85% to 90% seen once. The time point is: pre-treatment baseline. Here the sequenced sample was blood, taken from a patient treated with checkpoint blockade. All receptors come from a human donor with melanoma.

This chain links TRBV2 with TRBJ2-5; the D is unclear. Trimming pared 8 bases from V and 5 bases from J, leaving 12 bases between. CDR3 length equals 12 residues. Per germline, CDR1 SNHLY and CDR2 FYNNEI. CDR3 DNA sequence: TGTGCCAGCGGGGTTAAAAGGGAGACCCAGTACTTC. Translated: CASGVKRETQYF.

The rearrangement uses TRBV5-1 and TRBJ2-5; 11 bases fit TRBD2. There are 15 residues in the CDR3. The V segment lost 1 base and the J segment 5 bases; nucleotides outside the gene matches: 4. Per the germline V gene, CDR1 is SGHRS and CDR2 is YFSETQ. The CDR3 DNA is TGCGCCAGCAGCTTGAGTAGCGGGAGGGCGGAGACCCAGTACTTC. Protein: CASSLSSGRAETQYF.

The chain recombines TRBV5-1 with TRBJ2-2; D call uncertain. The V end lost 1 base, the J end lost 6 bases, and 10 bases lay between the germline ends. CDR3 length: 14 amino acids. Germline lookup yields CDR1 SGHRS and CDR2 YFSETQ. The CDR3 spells CASSLRLRSGELFF. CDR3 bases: TGCGCCAGCAGCTTGCGATTAAGGTCCGGGGAGCTGTTTTTT.

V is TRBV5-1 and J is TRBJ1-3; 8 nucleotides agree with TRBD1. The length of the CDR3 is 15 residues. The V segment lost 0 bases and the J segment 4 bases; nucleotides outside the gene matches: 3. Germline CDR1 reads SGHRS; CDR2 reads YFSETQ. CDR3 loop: CASSLAGQVGNTIYF. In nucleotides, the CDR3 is TGCGCCAGCAGCTTGGCGGGACAGGTCGGAAACACCATATATTTT.

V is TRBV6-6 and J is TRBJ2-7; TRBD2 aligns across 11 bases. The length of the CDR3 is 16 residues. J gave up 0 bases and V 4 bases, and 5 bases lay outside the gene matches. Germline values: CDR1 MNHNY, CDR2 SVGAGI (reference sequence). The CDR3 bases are TGTGCCAGCAGTTCCCCCGGGACTAGCGGCTCCTACGAGCAGTACTTC. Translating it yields CASSSPGTSGSYEQYF.

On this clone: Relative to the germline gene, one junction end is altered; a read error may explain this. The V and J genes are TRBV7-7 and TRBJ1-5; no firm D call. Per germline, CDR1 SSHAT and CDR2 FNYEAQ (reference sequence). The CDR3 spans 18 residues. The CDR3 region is CASKQLPGGVAENQPQHF. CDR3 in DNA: TGTGCTAGCAAACAACTTCCGGGAGGCGTTGCTGAGAATCAGCCCCAGCATTTT.

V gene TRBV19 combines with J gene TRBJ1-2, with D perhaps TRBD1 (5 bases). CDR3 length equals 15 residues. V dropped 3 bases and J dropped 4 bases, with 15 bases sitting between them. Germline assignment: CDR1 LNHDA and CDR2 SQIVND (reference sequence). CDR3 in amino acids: CASSISRGTTYGYTF. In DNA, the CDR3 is TGTGCCAGTAGTATTTCCAGAGGGACGACCTATGGCTACACCTTC.

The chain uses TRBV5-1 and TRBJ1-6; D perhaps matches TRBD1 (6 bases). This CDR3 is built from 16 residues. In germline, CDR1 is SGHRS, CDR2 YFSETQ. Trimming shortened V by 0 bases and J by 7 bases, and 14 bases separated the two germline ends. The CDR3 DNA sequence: TGCGCCAGCAGCTTGGTTGGGGGCACCTCCAATTCACCCCTCCACTTT. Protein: CASSLVGGTSNSPLHF.

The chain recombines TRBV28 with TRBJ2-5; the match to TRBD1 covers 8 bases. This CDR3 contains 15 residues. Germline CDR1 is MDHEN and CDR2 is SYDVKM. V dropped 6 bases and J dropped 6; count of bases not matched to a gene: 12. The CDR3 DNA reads TGTGCCAGCAGCCCTAGAGGACAGGGTCGTCAGACCCAGTACTTC. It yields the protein CASSPRGQGRQTQYF.

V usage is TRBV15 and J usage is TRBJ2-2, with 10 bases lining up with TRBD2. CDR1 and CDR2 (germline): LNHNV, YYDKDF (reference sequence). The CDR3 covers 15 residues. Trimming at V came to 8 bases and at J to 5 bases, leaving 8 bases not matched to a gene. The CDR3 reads CATARLAGLTGELFF. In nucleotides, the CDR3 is TGTGCCACCGCGCGACTAGCGGGTTTGACCGGGGAGCTGTTTTTT.

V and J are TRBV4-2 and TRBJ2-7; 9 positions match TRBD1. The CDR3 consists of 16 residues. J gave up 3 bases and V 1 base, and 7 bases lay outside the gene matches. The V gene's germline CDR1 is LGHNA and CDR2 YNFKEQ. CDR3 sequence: CASSQAVGQGHYEQYF. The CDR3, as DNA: TGTGCCAGCAGCCAAGCTGTTGGACAGGGGCACTACGAGCAGTACTTC.

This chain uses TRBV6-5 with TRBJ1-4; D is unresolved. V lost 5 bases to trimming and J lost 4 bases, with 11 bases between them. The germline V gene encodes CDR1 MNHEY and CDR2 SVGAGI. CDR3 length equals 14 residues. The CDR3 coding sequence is TGTGCCAGCAGTATGACTTTCCGTAATGAAAAACTGTTTTTT. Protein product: CASSMTFRNEKLFF.

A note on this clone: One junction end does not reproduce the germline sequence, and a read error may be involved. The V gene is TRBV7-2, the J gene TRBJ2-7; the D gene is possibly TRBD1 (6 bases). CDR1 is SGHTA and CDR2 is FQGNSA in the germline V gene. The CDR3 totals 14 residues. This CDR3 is CASSLGMGAVPSFF. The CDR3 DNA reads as TGTGCCAGCAGCTTAGGGATGGGGGCAGTTCCGTCTTTCTTC.